This T cell receptor beta chain is from a study of cytomegalovirus exposure and HLA in healthy donors. Study background: Among the roughly 430 genotyped donors, approximately 81% were placed in the Caucasian-associated ancestry cluster.

A word on this clone: Its antigen is undetermined.

Nominally healthy donors provided the samples, though records likely missed some immune exposures. Study conclusions and caveats: For presence/absence analyses, sequencing depth was assumed to be roughly uniform across donors.

PCR used 60 Vbeta primers and 13 Jbeta primers. Method: immunoSEQ multiplex PCR; TCRdb's copy keeps in-frame clones and lacks some. The sample includes tens of thousands of clones. Material for sequencing was PBMCs. This clonotype originated in a male donor in good health and CMV-seronegative.

CDR3 DNA: TGCGCCAGCAGCCAAGAGAGACAGGAGAATGAAAAACTGTTTTTT. This sequence encodes CASSQERQENEKLFF. The rearrangement joins TRBV4-3 to TRBJ1-4, with a possible D match to TRBD1 (6 bases). V was pared by 0 bases and J by 5 bases, with 10 bases between. The germline gives CDR1 LGHNA, CDR2 YSLEER. The CDR3 consists of 15 residues.